The 21 T cell receptor beta chains below all came from one sample that was sequenced in a study of blood T cell repertoires in COVID-19 (dated by TCRdb to the early 2020s). To prepare the library, the immunoSEQ multiplex PCR assay was applied. This immuneACCESS table, as held by TCRdb, lists in-frame sequences with V and J called but not all clones. Of the missing ones, under half trace to an unresolved V gene in checked studies; the others have no known cause. For this sample the table gives 100,000 to 150,000 clones, of which about 81% were detected only once. The ten largest make up roughly 2.2% of the sample. Material for sequencing was PBMCs or T cells enriched from blood (not recorded which). The receptors originated from a man aged 40-49 years with acute COVID-19.

In the case of this clone: At one end, the junction sequence differs from germline, possibly due to a read error. V gene TRBV7-7 combines with J gene TRBJ2-1; the D gene is possibly TRBD1 (6 bases). The germline V gene has CDR1 SSHAT and CDR2 FNYEAQ (reference sequence). CDR3 length equals 15 residues. The DNA for the CDR3 is TGTGCTAGCAGCTTAGACAGGACAGAGAACAATGAGCAGTTCTTC. Its translation is CASSLDRTENNEQFF.

V gene TRBV11-2 combines with J gene TRBJ2-3; TRBD2 is a possible D gene (5 bases). The CDR3 length is 15 residues. Trimming stripped 1 base from V and 1 base from J, with 9 bases between. Germline CDR1 and CDR2: SGHAT and FQNNGV. CDR3 amino acids: CASSLGGIRTDTQYF. The DNA for the CDR3 is TGTGCCAGCAGCTTAGGAGGGATCCGCACAGATACGCAGTATTTT.

The rearrangement links TRBV3-1 (or the pseudogene TRBV3-2) to TRBJ2-1, with 13 bases fitting TRBD2. J was trimmed by 8 bases and V by 4 bases; bases with no gene match: 8. Germline V gives CDR1 LGHDT, CDR2 YNNKEL (reference sequence). The CDR3 is made up of 16 amino acids. CDR3 protein: CASSRVGLAGDYEQFF. The CDR3 DNA sequence: TGTGCCAGCAGCCGAGTCGGACTAGCGGGAGATTATGAGCAGTTCTTC.

This rearrangement joins TRBV5-1 to TRBJ2-7; 7 nucleotides align to TRBD1. The V gene's germline CDR1 is SGHRS and CDR2 YFSETQ. J gave up 6 bases and V 2 bases, and 14 bases lay outside the gene matches. The CDR3 runs to 16 residues. The CDR3 is CASSLRMGRQGAEQYF. CDR3 sequence (DNA): TGCGCCAGCAGCTTAAGGATGGGAAGACAGGGCGCCGAGCAGTACTTC. The full variable domain, completed using reference TRBV5-1 and TRBJ2-7, is KAGVTQTPRYLIKTRGQQVTLSCSPISGHRSVSWYQQTPGQGLQFLFEYFSETQRNKGNFPGRFSGRQFSNSRSEMNVSTLELGDSALYLCASSLRMGRQGAEQYFGPGTRLTVT.

The chain links TRBV5-1 to TRBJ1-2; no reliable D call. CDR1 is SGHRS and CDR2 is YFSETQ in the germline V gene. The length of the CDR3 is 14 residues. Between the trimmed V and J ends, which lost 4 bases and 3 bases, there was a span of 13 bases. The CDR3 nucleotides are TGCGCCAGCAGCGCTATGGACGGGGACTATGGCTACACCTTC. Amino acid sequence: CASSAMDGDYGYTF.

The rearrangement joins TRBV29-1 to TRBJ1-1, with D possibly matching TRBD1 (5 bases). Trimming cost V 4 bases and J 4 bases, with 13 bases left between them. The CDR3 spans 13 residues. The germline V gene encodes CDR1 SQVTM and CDR2 ANQGSEA. The CDR3: CSVGKGLTTEAFF. In DNA, the CDR3 is TGCAGCGTTGGCAAGGGGTTGACCACTGAAGCTTTCTTT.

V is TRBV7-9 and J is TRBJ1-1; 7 bases are shared with TRBD1. The junction had 7 bases not matched to a gene; V was cut back by 5 bases and J by 1 base. This CDR3 is built from 15 residues. Germline CDR1 is SEHNR and CDR2 is FQNEAQ (reference sequence). DNA for the CDR3: TGTGCCAGCAGCCCTCGACAGGGAACGAACACTGAAGCTTTCTTT. Translation: CASSPRQGTNTEAFF.

The rearrangement links TRBV2 to TRBJ1-2; D gene unclear. With 0 bases removed from V and 6 bases from J, the gap between germline ends came to 5 bases. Germline assignment: CDR1 SNHLY and CDR2 FYNNEI. The CDR3 spans 12 residues. The CDR3 reads CASSEARDGYTF. CDR3 nucleotide sequence: TGTGCCAGCAGTGAAGCACGGGATGGCTACACCTTC.

This chain connects TRBV6-5 to TRBJ1-1; D remains unclear. Per the germline V gene, CDR1 is MNHEY and CDR2 is SVGAGI. The CDR3 has 15 amino acids. V was pared by 6 bases and J by 0 bases, with 14 bases between. CDR3: CASSVYSFMNTEAFF. CDR3 sequence (DNA): TGTGCCAGCAGCGTTTACAGCTTTATGAACACTGAAGCTTTCTTT.

This clone was observed a single time. This chain joins TRBV28 and TRBJ2-7; 8 positions match TRBD1. V was pared by 5 bases and J by 0 bases, with 6 bases of the junction left unmatched. The CDR3 loop spans 15 amino acids. Germline assignment: CDR1 MDHEN and CDR2 SYDVKM. CDR3 in DNA: TGTGCCAGCAGTACCTCCGGGACAGGCTCCTACGAGCAGTACTTC. Translated: CASSTSGTGSYEQYF.

This chain uses TRBV18 with TRBJ1-4; possible D gene TRBD1, 6 bases. The CDR3 has 15 amino acids. Trimming took off 4 bases at V and 2 bases at J, with 11 bases between the two ends. In germline, CDR1 is KGHSH, CDR2 LQKENI. The CDR3 nucleotides are TGTGCCAGCTCACTTACAGGGAAGACTAATGAAAAACTGTTTTTT. Translating gives CASSLTGKTNEKLFF. Filled out from reference TRBV18 and TRBJ1-4, the complete variable domain reads NAGVMQNPRHLVRRRGQEARLRCSPMKGHSHVYWYRQLPEEGLKFMVYLQKENIIDESGMPKERFSAEFPKEGPSILRIQQVVRGDSAAYFCASSLTGKTNEKLFFGSGTQLSVL.

This chain links TRBV30 with TRBJ2-1; tentative D call: TRBD2 (5 bases). V dropped 2 bases and J dropped 7 bases, with 15 bases sitting between them. CDR3 length: 14 amino acids. The germline V gene encodes CDR1 GTSNPN and CDR2 SVGIG (reference sequence). The CDR3 sequence is CAWSHGVPSNEQFF. The CDR3 nucleotides read TGTGCCTGGAGTCACGGGGTACCCTCGAATGAGCAGTTCTTC.

V is TRBV9 and J is TRBJ2-3; 11 bases agree with TRBD2. The V and J ends lost 4 bases and 1 base, in that order; junction bases with no gene match: 8. Per germline, CDR1 SGDLS and CDR2 YYNGEE. CDR3 length: 17 residues. CDR3 sequence reads: CASSSRTSGFRTDTQYF. CDR3 sequence (DNA): TGTGCCAGCAGCTCTCGGACTAGCGGGTTCCGCACAGATACGCAGTATTTT. Complete variable domain (other parts from reference TRBV9 and TRBJ2-3): DSGVTQTPKHLITATGQRVTLRCSPRSGDLSVYWYQQSLDQGLQFLIQYYNGEERAKGNILERFSAQQFPDLHSELNLSSLELGDSALYFCASSSRTSGFRTDTQYFGPGTRLTVL.

The genes are TRBV7-3 and TRBJ1-6; D not resolved. Trimming stripped 2 bases from V and 7 bases from J, with 9 bases between. The germline V gene has CDR1 SGHTA and CDR2 FQGTGA. The CDR3 covers 14 residues. This CDR3 reads CASSLRDKNSPLHF. CDR3 in DNA: TGTGCCAGCAGCTTACGGGATAAGAATTCACCCCTCCACTTT.

In DNA, the CDR3 is TGTGCCAGCAGTCCTCGACAGGGTTATTCCTACGAGCAGTACTTC. Amino acid sequence: CASSPRQGYSYEQYF. The V gene is TRBV27, the J gene TRBJ2-7, with 7 bases matching TRBD1. J gave up 1 base and V 5 bases, and 8 bases lay outside the gene matches. The germline V gene encodes CDR1 MNHEY and CDR2 SMNVEV (reference sequence). CDR3 length: 15 amino acids.

This sequence joins TRBV9 and TRBJ1-5, with D tentatively TRBD1 (5 bases). Germline CDR1 reads SGDLS; CDR2 reads YYNGEE. This CDR3 is 15 amino acids long. The V end was cut by 0 bases, the J end by 3 bases, with 10 bases between. This chain's CDR3 is CASSVGQGLNQPQHF. In DNA form, the CDR3 reads TGTGCCAGCAGCGTAGGGCAGGGCCTCAATCAGCCCCAGCATTTT.

V is TRBV5-1 and J is TRBJ2-3, with D possibly matching TRBD1 (5 bases). Germline CDR1 SGHRS, CDR2 YFSETQ. The CDR3 runs 13 residues. V lost 4 bases to trimming and J lost 2 bases, with 8 bases between them. The CDR3 DNA follows: TGCGCCAGCAGCGTGGGGCCCACAGATACGCAGTATTTT. It codes for CASSVGPTDTQYF.

The gene calls are TRBV19 and TRBJ2-3; 9 bases match TRBD1. The CDR3 spans 16 residues. With V trimmed by 5 bases and J by 3 bases, 9 bases remained unmatched. The germline CDR1 and CDR2 sequences are LNHDA and SQIVND (reference sequence). The CDR3 nucleotides read TGTGCCAGTAGTTCCCTTACAGGGGGCGGTACAGATACGCAGTATTTT. Translating it yields CASSSLTGGGTDTQYF.

The rearrangement joins TRBV7-9 to TRBJ1-2, with no clear D. The CDR3 length is 14 residues. In germline, CDR1 is SEHNR, CDR2 FQNEAQ (reference sequence). V was trimmed by 4 bases and J by 4 bases, leaving 13 bases between them. The DNA for the CDR3 is TGTGCCAGCAGCTCGGACTTAGGTGTCTATGGCTACACCTTC. Protein: CASSSDLGVYGYTF.

This chain joins TRBV12-3 or TRBV12-4 and TRBJ2-3; 7 bases fit TRBD1. With 7 bases clipped from V and 3 bases from J, the junction kept 4 bases outside the gene matches. The CDR3 sequence is 13 residues long. The CDR3 nucleotides are TGTGCCAGCAACTACAGGGGAACAGATACGCAGTATTTT. Protein sequence: CASNYRGTDTQYF.

The V and J genes are TRBV6-1 and TRBJ1-1, with D unclear. Trimming removed 7 bases from V and 2 bases from J, with 14 bases in between. Germline V lookup: CDR1 MNHNS, CDR2 SASEGT. The CDR3 contains 14 residues. The CDR3 sequence: CASTSETENTEAFF. CDR3 DNA sequence: TGTGCCAGCACCTCGGAGACGGAAAACACTGAAGCTTTCTTT.